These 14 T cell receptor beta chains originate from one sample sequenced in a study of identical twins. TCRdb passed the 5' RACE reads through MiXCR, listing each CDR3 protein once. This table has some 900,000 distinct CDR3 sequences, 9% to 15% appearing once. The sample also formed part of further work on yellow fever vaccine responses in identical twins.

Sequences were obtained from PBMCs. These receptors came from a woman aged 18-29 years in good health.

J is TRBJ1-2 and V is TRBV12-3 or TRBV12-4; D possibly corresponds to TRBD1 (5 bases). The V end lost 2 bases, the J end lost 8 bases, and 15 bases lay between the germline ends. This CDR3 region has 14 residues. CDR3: CASSLQGRGLGYTF. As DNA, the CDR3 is TGTGCCAGCAGTTTACAGGGCCGCGGTTTGGGCTACACCTTC.

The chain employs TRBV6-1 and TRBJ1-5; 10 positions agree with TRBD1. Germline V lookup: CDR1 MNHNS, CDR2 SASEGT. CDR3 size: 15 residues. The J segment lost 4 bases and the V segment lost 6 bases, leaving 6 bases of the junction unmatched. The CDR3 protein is CASRRGQGGNQPQHF. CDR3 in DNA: TGTGCCAGCAGACGAGGACAGGGGGGAAATCAGCCCCAGCATTTT.

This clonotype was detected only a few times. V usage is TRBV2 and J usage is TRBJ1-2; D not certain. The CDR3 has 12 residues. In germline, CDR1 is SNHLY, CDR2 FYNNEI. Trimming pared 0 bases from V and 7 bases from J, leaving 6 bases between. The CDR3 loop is CASSEAGSGYTF. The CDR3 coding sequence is TGTGCCAGCAGTGAAGCGGGGAGTGGCTACACCTTC.

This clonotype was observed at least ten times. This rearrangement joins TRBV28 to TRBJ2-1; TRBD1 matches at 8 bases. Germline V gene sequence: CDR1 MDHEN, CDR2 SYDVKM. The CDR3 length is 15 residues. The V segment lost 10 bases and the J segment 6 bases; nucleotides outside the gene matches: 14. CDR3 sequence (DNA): TGTGCCACCTTAACGGGCAGGGGGCGAGGCAATGAGCAGTTCTTC. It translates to CATLTGRGRGNEQFF.

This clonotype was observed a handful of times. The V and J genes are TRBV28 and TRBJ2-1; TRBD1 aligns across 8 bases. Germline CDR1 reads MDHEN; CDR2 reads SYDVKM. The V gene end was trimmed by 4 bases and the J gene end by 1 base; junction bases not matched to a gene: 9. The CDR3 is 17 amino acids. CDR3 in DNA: TGTGCCAGCAGTTCTGGGACAGGAGGAGGTTCCTACAATGAGCAGTTCTTC. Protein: CASSSGTGGGSYNEQFF.

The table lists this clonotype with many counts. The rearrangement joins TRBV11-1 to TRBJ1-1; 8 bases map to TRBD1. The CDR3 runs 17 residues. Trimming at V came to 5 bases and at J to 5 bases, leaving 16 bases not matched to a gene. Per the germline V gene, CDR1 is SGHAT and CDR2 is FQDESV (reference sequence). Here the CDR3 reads CASSRDTGGRKRTEAFF. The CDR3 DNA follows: TGTGCCAGCAGCCGGGATACAGGGGGAAGAAAGCGGACTGAAGCTTTCTTT.

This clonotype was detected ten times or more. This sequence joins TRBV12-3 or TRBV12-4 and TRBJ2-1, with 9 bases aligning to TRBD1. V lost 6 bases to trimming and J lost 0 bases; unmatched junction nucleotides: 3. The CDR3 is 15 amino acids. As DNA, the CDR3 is TGTGCCAGCAGCGAGACAGGGGGCTCCTACAATGAGCAGTTCTTC. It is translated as CASSETGGSYNEQFF.

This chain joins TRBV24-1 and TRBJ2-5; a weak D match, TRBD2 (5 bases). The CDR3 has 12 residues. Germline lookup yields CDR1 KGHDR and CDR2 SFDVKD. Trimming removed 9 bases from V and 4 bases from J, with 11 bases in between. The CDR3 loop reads CATGRAGETQYF. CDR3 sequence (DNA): TGTGCCACCGGGCGGGCAGGAGAGACCCAGTACTTC.

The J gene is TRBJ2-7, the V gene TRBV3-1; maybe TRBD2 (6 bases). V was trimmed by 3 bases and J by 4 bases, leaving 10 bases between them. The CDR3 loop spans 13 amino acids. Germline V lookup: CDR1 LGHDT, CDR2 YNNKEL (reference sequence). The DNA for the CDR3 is TGTGCCAGCAGCCAGGGACTCGGATACGAGCAGTACGTC. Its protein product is CASSQGLGYEQYV.

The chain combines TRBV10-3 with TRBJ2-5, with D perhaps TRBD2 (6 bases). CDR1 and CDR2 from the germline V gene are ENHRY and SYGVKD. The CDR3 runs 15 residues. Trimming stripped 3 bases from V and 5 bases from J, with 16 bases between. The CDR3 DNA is TGTGCCATCAGTGACCGGGGGAGTGCGCGGGAGACCCAGTACTTC. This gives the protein CAISDRGSARETQYF.

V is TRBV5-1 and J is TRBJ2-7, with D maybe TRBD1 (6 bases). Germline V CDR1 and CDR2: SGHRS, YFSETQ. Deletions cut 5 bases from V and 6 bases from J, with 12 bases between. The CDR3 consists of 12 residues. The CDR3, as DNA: TGCGCCAGCAGACGAGGGACATCCGAGCAGTACTTC. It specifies CASRRGTSEQYF.

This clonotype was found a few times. The CDR3 spells CSAAMRMLTDTQYF. The CDR3 region has the DNA TGCAGTGCTGCGATGAGGATGTTGACAGATACGCAGTATTTT. V and J are TRBV20-1 and TRBJ2-3; D gene ambiguous. This CDR3 spans 14 amino acids. CDR1 DFQATT and CDR2 SNEGSKA come from the germline V gene (reference sequence). Trimming removed 5 bases from V and 3 bases from J, with 15 bases in between.

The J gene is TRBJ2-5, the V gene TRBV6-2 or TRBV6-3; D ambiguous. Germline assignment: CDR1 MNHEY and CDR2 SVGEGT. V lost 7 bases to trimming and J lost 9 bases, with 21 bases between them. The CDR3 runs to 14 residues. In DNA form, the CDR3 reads TGTGCCAGCATCAAAGGTGGCGGACCAAGGGCCCAGTACTTC. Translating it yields CASIKGGGPRAQYF.

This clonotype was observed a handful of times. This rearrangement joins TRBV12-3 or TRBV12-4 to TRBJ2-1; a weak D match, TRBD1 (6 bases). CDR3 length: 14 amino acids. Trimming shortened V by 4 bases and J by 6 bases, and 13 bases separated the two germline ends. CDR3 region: CASSSGRGSNEQFF. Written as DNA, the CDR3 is TGTGCCAGCAGTTCGGGCAGGGGATCCAATGAGCAGTTCTTC.